This is a list of T cell receptor beta chains from one sample in a study of T-cell memory formation after mild COVID-19. TCRdb re-derived calls from the 5' RACE reads in MiXCR, one entry per CDR3 protein. Among 400,000 or so distinct CDR3 sequences, 21% were seen once, and the ten largest hold approximately 13%. The material sequenced was PBMCs or a T cell subset sorted from them (not recorded which). These receptors came from an adult woman who had mild COVID-19 (a few samples of this study predate the infection). Cell type and time point are not known. The CDR3 runs from the conserved cysteine through the conserved F or W. D genes are given only for firm matches. Not all rows give a size; the values are once, few, many and, for expanded clones, a class.

15	TRBD1	NA	TRBV4-2	TRBJ1-1	TGTGCCAGCAGCCAAGAGGACCTTTTCAGGGGGGAAGCTTTCTTT	CASSQEDLFRGEAFF
13	NA	few	TRBV9	TRBJ1-1	TGTGCCAGCAGCGTAGCCGGGAACACTGAAGCTTTCTTT	CASSVAGNTEAFF
19	TRBD2	NA	TRBV5-1	TRBJ2-1	TGCGCCAGCAGCTTGGTCTCCCAGACCCTAGCGGGAGCTGGTACTGAGCAGTTCTTC	CASSLVSQTLAGAGTEQFF
15	TRBD2	NA	TRBV9	TRBJ2-1	TGTGCCAGCAGCGTAGCTACGGGGGGCTACAATGAGCAGTTCTTC	CASSVATGGYNEQFF
13	NA	NA	TRBV20-1	TRBJ2-7	TGCAGTGCTAGAGCCCCTAGGGACTACGAGCAGTACTTC	CSARAPRDYEQYF
17	TRBD2	NA	TRBV10-3	TRBJ2-3	TGTGCCATCAGTCCCGGGACTAGCGGGGGTTACACAGATACGCAGTATTTT	CAISPGTSGGYTDTQYF
12	TRBD1	few	TRBV2	TRBJ2-7	TGTGCCAGCAGTCCTGTGGGACAGATTAAGGCCTTC	CASSPVGQIKAF
13	NA	NA	TRBV18	TRBJ2-7	TGTGCCAGCTCTTCTACAGATATCTACGAGCAGTACTTC	CASSSTDIYEQYF
18	TRBD2	NA	TRBV7-3	TRBJ2-2	TGTGCCAGCAGCTCAGTCTGGACTAGCGGGGGGGCGACCGGGGAGCTGTTTTTT	CASSSVWTSGGATGELFF
14	TRBD1	NA	TRBV9	TRBJ1-4	TGTGCCAGCAGCTCGGGAGACAGGGGGCAAAAACTGTTTTTT	CASSSGDRGQKLFF
16	NA	few	TRBV4-3	TRBJ1-1	TGCGCCAGCAGCCAAGATCCAGGGTGGGGGGACACTGAAGCTTTCTTT	CASSQDPGWGDTEAFF
19	TRBD1	few	TRBV24-1	TRBJ2-5	TGTGCCACCAGTGATGTAATGACAGGGGGTGTTACTCCCCAAGAGACCCAGTACTTC	CATSDVMTGGVTPQETQYF
16	NA	few	TRBV5-1	TRBJ2-3	TGCGCCAGCAGGTGGGGCAGGGGAACTAGCACAGATACGCAGTATTTT	CASRWGRGTSTDTQYF
14	TRBD1	few	TRBV7-3	TRBJ2-5	TGTGCCAGCAGCTTATATCCAGGGGGAGAGACCCAGTACTTC	CASSLYPGGETQYF
15	TRBD1	NA	TRBV6-6	TRBJ2-7	TGTGCCAGCAGTTACTCCGGGACAGTTAACTACGAGCAGTACTTC	CASSYSGTVNYEQYF
13	NA	NA	TRBV3-1	TRBJ2-2	TGTGCCAGCAGTCGGACCAGTACCGGGGAGCTGTTTTTT	CASSRTSTGELFF